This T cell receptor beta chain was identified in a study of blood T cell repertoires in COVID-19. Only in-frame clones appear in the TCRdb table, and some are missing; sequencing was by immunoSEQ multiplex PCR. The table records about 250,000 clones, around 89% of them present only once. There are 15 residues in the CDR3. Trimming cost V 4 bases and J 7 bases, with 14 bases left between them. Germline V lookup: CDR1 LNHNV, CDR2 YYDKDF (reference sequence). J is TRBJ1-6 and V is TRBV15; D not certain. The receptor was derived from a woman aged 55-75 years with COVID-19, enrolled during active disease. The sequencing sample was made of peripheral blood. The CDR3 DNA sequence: TGTGCCACCAGCACGGAACTCCGAGGCAATTCACCCCTCCACTTT. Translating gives CATSTELRGNSPLHF.